What follows are 20 T cell receptor beta chains derived from one specimen sequenced in a study of blood T cell repertoires in COVID-19. The data were produced by immunoSEQ multiplex PCR, yet TCRdb's version contains in-frame clones alone and is incomplete. The repertoire holds just over 60,000 clones, with around 85% as singletons. Sequencing used peripheral blood. These receptors all come from an elderly woman with active or convalescent COVID-19.

The genes are TRBV3-1 (or the pseudogene TRBV3-2) and TRBJ2-2, with 9 bases identical to TRBD2. CDR3 length: 18 amino acids. Germline V lookup: CDR1 LGHDT, CDR2 YNNKEL (reference sequence). The V gene end was trimmed by 1 base and the J gene end by 4 bases; junction bases not matched to a gene: 10. This CDR3 reads CASSQVMGGGAPTGELFF. The DNA for the CDR3 is TGTGCCAGCAGCCAAGTAATGGGCGGGGGGGCCCCCACCGGGGAGCTGTTTTTT.

Only one count was recorded for this clone. The rearrangement joins TRBV19 to TRBJ2-1, with 7 bases lining up with TRBD1. V gave up 3 bases and J gave up 1 base; unmatched junction bases: 3. The CDR3 extends over 15 amino acids. From germline, CDR1 is LNHDA and CDR2 SQIVND (reference sequence). The CDR3, as DNA: TGTGCCAGTAGTATCGGACAGGCATCCTACAATGAGCAGTTCTTC. Its protein is CASSIGQASYNEQFF. Drawing the rest from reference TRBV19 and TRBJ2-1, the complete variable domain is DGGITQSPKYLFRKEGQNVTLSCEQNLNHDAMYWYRQDPGQGLRLIYYSQIVNDFQKGDIAEGYSVSREKKESFPLTVTSAQKNPTAFYLCASSIGQASYNEQFFGPGTRLTVL.

The chain joins TRBV19 to TRBJ1-3; 9 bases fit TRBD1. The CDR3 spans 14 residues. The ends lost 3 bases at V and 8 bases at J; junction bases unmatched: 5. Germline CDR1 reads LNHDA; CDR2 reads SQIVND (reference sequence). CDR3 DNA sequence: TGTGCCAGTAGTATTGGACAGGGGACGGACACCATATATTTT. As protein: CASSIGQGTDTIYF.

V is TRBV7-9 and J is TRBJ1-6; 8 bases match TRBD1. Per the germline V gene, CDR1 is SEHNR and CDR2 is FQNEAQ (reference sequence). The CDR3 has 14 residues. Trimming at V came to 3 bases and at J to 6 bases, leaving 1 base not matched to a gene. The CDR3 sequence: CASSLGQVNSPLHF. The CDR3 nucleotides are TGTGCCAGCAGCTTGGGACAGGTTAATTCACCCCTCCACTTT.

V usage is TRBV7-2 and J usage is TRBJ2-3; TRBD2 matches 9 bases. V was pared by 1 base and J by 4 bases, with 9 bases of the junction left unmatched. Germline V gene data show CDR1 as SGHTA and CDR2 as FQGNSA. This CDR3 contains 17 residues. CDR3 protein: CASSLGVWRGGPDTQYF. The CDR3 nucleotides are TGTGCCAGCAGCTTAGGAGTATGGCGGGGGGGTCCAGATACGCAGTATTTT.

The V and J genes are TRBV3-1 (or the pseudogene TRBV3-2) and TRBJ1-2, with unresolved D. The CDR3 consists of 15 residues. Germline lookup yields CDR1 LGHDT and CDR2 YNNKEL (reference sequence). Between the trimmed V and J ends, which lost 0 bases and 4 bases, there was a span of 12 bases. CDR3 protein: CASSQDWLASYGYTF. The CDR3 DNA reads as TGTGCCAGCAGCCAAGATTGGTTAGCAAGCTATGGCTACACCTTC.

V and J are TRBV5-1 and TRBJ2-1, with unresolved D. The V end was cut by 5 bases, the J end by 3 bases, with 12 bases between. The CDR3 is 14 amino acids. Germline V lookup: CDR1 SGHRS, CDR2 YFSETQ. As DNA, the CDR3 is TGCGCCAGCAGGCAGGAACCCAGCTACAATGAGCAGTTCTTC. Its translation is CASRQEPSYNEQFF.

This chain uses TRBV2 with TRBJ1-3; D gene ambiguous. This CDR3 has 14 amino acids. The V gene lost 1 base and the J gene lost 3 bases, with 7 bases spanning the gap. Germline lookup yields CDR1 SNHLY and CDR2 FYNNEI. The CDR3 is CASSEVRVGNTIYF. The CDR3 DNA reads as TGTGCCAGCAGTGAAGTTCGAGTTGGAAACACCATATATTTT.

This chain joins TRBV12-5 and TRBJ1-1, with TRBD1 identical over 9 bases. The CDR3 runs to 15 residues. The germline gives CDR1 LGHNT, CDR2 FRNRAP. J gave up 0 bases and V 6 bases, and 5 bases lay outside the gene matches. The CDR3 DNA sequence: TGTGCTAGTGGCCGGGACAGGGACTTGAACACTGAAGCTTTCTTT. Amino acids: CASGRDRDLNTEAFF. The full variable domain, with the rest looked up from reference TRBV12-5 and TRBJ1-1, is DARVTQTPRHKVTEMGQEVTMRCQPILGHNTVFWYRQTMMQGLELLAYFRNRAPLDDSGMPKDRFSAEMPDATLATLKIQPSEPRDSAVYFCASGRDRDLNTEAFFGQGTRLTVV.

This chain connects TRBV30 to TRBJ2-2; D might be TRBD1 (6 bases). This CDR3 comprises 14 residues. The germline V gene has CDR1 GTSNPN and CDR2 SVGIG (reference sequence). Trimming shortened V by 7 bases and J by 2 bases, and 14 bases separated the two germline ends. The CDR3 DNA reads as TGTGCCTCTCGCCGGGACACCAACACCGGGGAGCTGTTTTTT. Its protein is CASRRDTNTGELFF.

The chain combines TRBV29-1 with TRBJ1-2; D ambiguous. This CDR3 spans 15 amino acids. The V gene lost 2 bases and the J gene lost 2 bases, with 15 bases spanning the gap. Looked up from germline, CDR1 is SQVTM and CDR2 is ANQGSEA. The CDR3 spells CSVERRQRVNYGYTF. CDR3 coding DNA: TGCAGCGTTGAAAGACGGCAGCGCGTCAACTATGGCTACACCTTC.

This chain uses TRBV11-1 with TRBJ2-2; 9 nucleotides line up with TRBD1. V was pared by 4 bases and J by 2 bases, with 2 bases of the junction left unmatched. The CDR3 runs to 15 residues. The germline V gene encodes CDR1 SGHAT and CDR2 FQDESV (reference sequence). The CDR3 here is CASSSTGGNTGELFF. The CDR3 nucleotides are TGTGCCAGCAGCTCCACAGGGGGCAACACCGGGGAGCTGTTTTTT.

The V gene is TRBV29-1, the J gene TRBJ1-2, with unresolved D. CDR1 and CDR2 from the germline V gene are SQVTM and ANQGSEA. The germline V and J ends were trimmed by 4 bases and 0 bases, with 15 bases remaining between them. The CDR3 spans 15 residues. The CDR3 DNA reads TGCAGCGTTGGGGAGGGTTTTAGGGCTAACTATGGCTACACCTTC. It translates to CSVGEGFRANYGYTF.

This clone was observed once. The V call is TRBV30, the J call TRBJ1-2; D remains ambiguous. Trimming pared 8 bases from V and 4 bases from J, leaving 20 bases between. Germline CDR1 is GTSNPN and CDR2 is SVGIG (reference sequence). The length of the CDR3 is 14 residues. The CDR3 protein is CAREVGLYPYGYTF. The CDR3 DNA follows: TGTGCCCGGGAGGTAGGGCTATACCCCTATGGCTACACCTTC.

This clone was recorded a few times. The chain joins TRBV6-6 to TRBJ2-4, with 9 bases lining up with TRBD1. V shed 5 bases, J shed 6 bases, and the junction held 5 bases outside the gene matches. Germline-derived CDR1 and CDR2 are MNHNY and SVGAGI (reference sequence). CDR3 size: 14 residues. The CDR3 coding sequence is TGTGCCAGCAGTCTGGGACAGGGCGGAAACATTCAGTACTTC. Amino acids: CASSLGQGGNIQYF.

This clone was counted a single time. This rearrangement joins TRBV3-1 (or the pseudogene TRBV3-2) to TRBJ2-3; 8 nucleotides match TRBD2. Per the germline V gene, CDR1 is LGHDT and CDR2 is YNNKEL (reference sequence). With V trimmed by 4 bases and J by 10 bases, 16 bases remained unmatched. CDR3 length: 16 amino acids. The CDR3 DNA reads as TGTGCCAGCAGCCCCACCTCGGGGGGGCCATTTCCCCCGCAGTATTTT. Its protein product is CASSPTSGGPFPPQYF.

There are a few counts of this clone. The V call is TRBV3-1 (or the pseudogene TRBV3-2), the J call TRBJ1-5, with TRBD1 identical over 8 bases. Trimming took 1 base from V and 0 from J; bases not matched to a gene: 2. Germline CDR1 reads LGHDT; CDR2 reads YNNKEL (reference sequence). The CDR3 has 16 residues. CDR3 in DNA: TGTGCCAGCAGCCAAGCCAGGGGGCTTAGCAATCAGCCCCAGCATTTT. This gives the protein CASSQARGLSNQPQHF.

The chain employs TRBV18 and TRBJ1-2; 7 bases line up with TRBD1. Germline V gene sequence: CDR1 KGHSH, CDR2 LQKENI. This CDR3 contains 14 residues. Germline trimming cut 3 bases from V and 2 bases from J; bases unmatched to any gene: 3. For the CDR3, the DNA is TGTGCCAGCTCACCTGGGACAGTCAACTATGGCTACACCTTC. This gives the protein CASSPGTVNYGYTF.

This chain links TRBV4-1 with TRBJ2-5, with 8 bases matching TRBD2. Trimming cost V 0 bases and J 1 base; bases outside gene matches: 7. Germline V lookup: CDR1 MGHRA, CDR2 YSYEKL. This CDR3 region has 17 residues. Here the CDR3 DNA reads TGCGCCAGCAGCCAAGACGGGCGGGGGGCTTTCCAAGAGACCCAGTACTTC. Translated, it gives CASSQDGRGAFQETQYF.

The V and J genes are TRBV6-2 or TRBV6-3 and TRBJ1-5; no definite D call. V was pared by 2 bases and J by 0 bases, with 5 bases between. The CDR3 is 14 residues long. The V gene's germline CDR1 is MNHEY and CDR2 SVGEGT. The CDR3 nucleotides are TGTGCCAGCAGTTACCGGGTTAGCAATCAGCCCCAGCATTTT. This sequence encodes CASSYRVSNQPQHF.